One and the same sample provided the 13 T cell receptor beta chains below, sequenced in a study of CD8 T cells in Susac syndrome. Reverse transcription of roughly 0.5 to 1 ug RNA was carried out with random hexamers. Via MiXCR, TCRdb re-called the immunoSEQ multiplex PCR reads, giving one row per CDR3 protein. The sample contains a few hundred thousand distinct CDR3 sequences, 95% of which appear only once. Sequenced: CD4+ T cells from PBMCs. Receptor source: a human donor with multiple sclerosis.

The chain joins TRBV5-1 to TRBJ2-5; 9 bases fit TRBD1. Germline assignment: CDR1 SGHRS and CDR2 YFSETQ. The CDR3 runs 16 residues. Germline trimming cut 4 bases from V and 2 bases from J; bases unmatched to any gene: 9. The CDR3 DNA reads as TGCGCCAGCAGCGTGCAACAGGGGGCCACGCAAGAGACCCAGTACTTC. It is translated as CASSVQQGATQETQYF.

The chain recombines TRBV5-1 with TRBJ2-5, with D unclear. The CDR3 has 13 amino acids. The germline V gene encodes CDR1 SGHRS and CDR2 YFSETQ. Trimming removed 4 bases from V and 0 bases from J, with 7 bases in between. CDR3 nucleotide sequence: TGCGCCAGCAGCACGACCAACCAAGAGACCCAGTACTTC. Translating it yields CASSTTNQETQYF.

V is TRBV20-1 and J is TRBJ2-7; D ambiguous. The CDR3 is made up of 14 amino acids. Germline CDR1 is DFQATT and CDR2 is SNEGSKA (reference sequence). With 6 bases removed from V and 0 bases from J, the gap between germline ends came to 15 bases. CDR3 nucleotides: TGCAGTGCCCGCCCGGTGGGCCTCTCCTACGAGCAGTACGTC. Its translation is CSARPVGLSYEQYV.

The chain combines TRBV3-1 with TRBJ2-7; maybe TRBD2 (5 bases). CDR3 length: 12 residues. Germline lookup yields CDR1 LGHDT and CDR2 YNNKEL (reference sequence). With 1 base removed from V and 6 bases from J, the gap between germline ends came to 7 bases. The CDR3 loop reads CASSQAGSEQYF. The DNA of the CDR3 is TGTGCCAGCAGCCAAGCGGGGAGCGAGCAGTACTTC.

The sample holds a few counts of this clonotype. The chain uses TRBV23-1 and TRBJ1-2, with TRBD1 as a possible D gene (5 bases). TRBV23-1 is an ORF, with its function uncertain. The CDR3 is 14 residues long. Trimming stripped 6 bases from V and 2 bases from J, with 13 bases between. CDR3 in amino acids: CASRELTANYGYTF. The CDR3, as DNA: TGCGCCAGCAGAGAATTGACAGCGAACTATGGCTACACCTTC.

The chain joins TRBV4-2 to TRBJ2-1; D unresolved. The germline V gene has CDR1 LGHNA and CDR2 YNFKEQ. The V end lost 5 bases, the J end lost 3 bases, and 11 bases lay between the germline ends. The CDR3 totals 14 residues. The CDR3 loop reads CASSFQTHYNEQFF. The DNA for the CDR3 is TGTGCCAGCAGCTTTCAAACCCACTACAATGAGCAGTTCTTC.

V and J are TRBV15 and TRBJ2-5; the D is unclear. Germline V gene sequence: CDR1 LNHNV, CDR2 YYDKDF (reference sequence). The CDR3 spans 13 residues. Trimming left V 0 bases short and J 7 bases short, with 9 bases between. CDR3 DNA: TGTGCCACCAGCAGAGATCAGGCGCGGACCCAGTACTTC. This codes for CATSRDQARTQYF.

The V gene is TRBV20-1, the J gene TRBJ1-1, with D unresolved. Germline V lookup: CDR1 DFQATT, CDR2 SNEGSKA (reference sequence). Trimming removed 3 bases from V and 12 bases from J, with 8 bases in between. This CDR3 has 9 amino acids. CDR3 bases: TGCAGTGCTAGTAGAGAACCTTTCTTT. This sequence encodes CSASREPFF.

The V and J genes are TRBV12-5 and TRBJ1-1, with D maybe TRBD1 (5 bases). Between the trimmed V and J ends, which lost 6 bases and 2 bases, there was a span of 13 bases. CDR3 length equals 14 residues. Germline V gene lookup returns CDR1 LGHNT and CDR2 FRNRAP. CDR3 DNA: TGTGCTAGTGGGGCTGGGGACTTTAACACTGAAGCTTTCTTT. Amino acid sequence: CASGAGDFNTEAFF.

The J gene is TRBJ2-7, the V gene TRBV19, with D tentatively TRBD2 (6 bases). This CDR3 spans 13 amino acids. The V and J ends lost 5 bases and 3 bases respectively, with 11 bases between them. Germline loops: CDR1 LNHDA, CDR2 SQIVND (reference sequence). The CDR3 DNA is TGTGCCAGTAGTCGAAGGGAGGACTACGAGCAGTACTTC. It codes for CASSRREDYEQYF.

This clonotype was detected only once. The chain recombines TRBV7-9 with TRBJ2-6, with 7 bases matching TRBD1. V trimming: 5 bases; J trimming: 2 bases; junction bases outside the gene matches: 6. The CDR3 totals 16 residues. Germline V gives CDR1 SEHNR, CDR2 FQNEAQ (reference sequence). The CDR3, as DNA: TGTGCCAGCAGCCTGGGACAGCCTCCTGGGGCCAACGTCCTGACTTTC. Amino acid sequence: CASSLGQPPGANVLTF.

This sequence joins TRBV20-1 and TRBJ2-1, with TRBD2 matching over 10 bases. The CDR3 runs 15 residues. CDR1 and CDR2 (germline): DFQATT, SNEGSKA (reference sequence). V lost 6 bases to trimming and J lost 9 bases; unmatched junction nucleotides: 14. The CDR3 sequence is CSARRAGGLEGEQFF. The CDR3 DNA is TGCAGTGCACGTCGAGCGGGGGGGTTAGAGGGTGAGCAGTTCTTC.

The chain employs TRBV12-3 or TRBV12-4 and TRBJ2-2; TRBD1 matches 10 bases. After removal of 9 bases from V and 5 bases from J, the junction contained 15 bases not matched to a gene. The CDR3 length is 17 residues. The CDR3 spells CASILNSPGQGTGELFF. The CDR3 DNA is TGTGCCAGTATCCTAAATTCCCCGGGACAGGGGACCGGGGAGCTGTTTTTT.